The present entry profiles one T cell receptor (beta chain) with its context. The authors produced TCR alpha and TCR beta cDNA libraries with sample barcodes and UMIs by 5'RACE using constant-segment primers. TCRdb re-derived calls from the 5' RACE reads in MiXCR, one entry per CDR3 protein. The table lists 240,000 or so distinct CDR3 sequences, roughly a tenth of them singletons. This specimen comes from a study of T-cell memory formation after mild COVID-19. The trim removed 8 bases at V and 7 bases at J, leaving 12 bases unmatched. CDR3 length: 15 amino acids. The chain uses TRBV12-3 or TRBV12-4 and TRBJ1-5, with 9 bases lining up with TRBD1. Sequenced: PBMCs or a T cell subset sorted from them (not recorded which). The sequence derives from a man aged 18 to 29 who had mild COVID-19 (a few samples of this study predate the infection). Cell type and time point are not known. The CDR3 spells CASSPGQGMGQPQHF. For the CDR3, the DNA is TGTGCCAGCTCCCCGGGACAGGGTATGGGGCAGCCCCAGCATTTT.